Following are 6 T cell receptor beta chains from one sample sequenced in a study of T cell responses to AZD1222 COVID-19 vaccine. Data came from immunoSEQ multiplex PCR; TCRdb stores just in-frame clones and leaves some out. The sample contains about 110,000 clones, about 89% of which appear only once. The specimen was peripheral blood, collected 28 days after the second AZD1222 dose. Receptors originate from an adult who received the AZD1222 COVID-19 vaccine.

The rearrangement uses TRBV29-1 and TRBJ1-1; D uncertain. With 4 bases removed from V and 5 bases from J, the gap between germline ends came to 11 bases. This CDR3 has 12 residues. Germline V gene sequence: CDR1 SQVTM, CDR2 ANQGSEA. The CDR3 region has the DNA TGCAGCGTTGCTGCGGTAGGGACTGAAGCTTTCTTT. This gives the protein CSVAAVGTEAFF.

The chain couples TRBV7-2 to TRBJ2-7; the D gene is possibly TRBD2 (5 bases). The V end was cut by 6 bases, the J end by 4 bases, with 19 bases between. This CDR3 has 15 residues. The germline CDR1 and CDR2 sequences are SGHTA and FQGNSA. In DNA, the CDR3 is TGTGCCAGCAGGATAGCGCCCGCCGGATCGTACGAGCAGTACTTC. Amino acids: CASRIAPAGSYEQYF.

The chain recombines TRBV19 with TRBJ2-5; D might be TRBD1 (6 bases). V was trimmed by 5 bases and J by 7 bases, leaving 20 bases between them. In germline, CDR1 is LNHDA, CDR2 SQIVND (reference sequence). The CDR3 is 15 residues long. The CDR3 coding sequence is TGTGCCAGTAGTGCAGCGGTGGGACAAGTAAGGACCCAGTACTTC. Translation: CASSAAVGQVRTQYF.

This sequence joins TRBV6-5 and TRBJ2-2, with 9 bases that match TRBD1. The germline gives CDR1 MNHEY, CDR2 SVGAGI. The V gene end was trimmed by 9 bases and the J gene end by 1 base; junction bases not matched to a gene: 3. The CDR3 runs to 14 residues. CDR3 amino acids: CASSTGGNTGELFF. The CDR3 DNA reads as TGTGCCAGTTCGACAGGGGGGAACACCGGGGAGCTGTTTTTT.

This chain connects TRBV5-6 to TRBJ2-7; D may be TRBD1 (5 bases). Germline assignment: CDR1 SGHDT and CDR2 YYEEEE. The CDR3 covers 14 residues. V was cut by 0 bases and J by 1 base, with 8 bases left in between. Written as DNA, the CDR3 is TGTGCCAGCAGCTTGGTCAGGGTTTCCTACGAGCAGTACTTC. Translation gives CASSLVRVSYEQYF.

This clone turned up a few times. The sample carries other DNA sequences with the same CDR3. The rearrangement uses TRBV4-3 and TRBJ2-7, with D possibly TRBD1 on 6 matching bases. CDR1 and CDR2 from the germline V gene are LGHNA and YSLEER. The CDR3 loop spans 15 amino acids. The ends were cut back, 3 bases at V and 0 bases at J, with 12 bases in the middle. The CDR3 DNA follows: TGCGCCAGCAGCCAGCTCCGGGACACCTCCTACGAGCAGTACTTC. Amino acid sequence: CASSQLRDTSYEQYF.